This passage covers 10 T cell receptor beta chains from one sample sequenced in a study of PD-1 blockade in classical Hodgkin lymphoma. Every patient relapsed after autologous stem cell transplantation, and brentuximab vedotin exposure varied. Sequenced by immunoSEQ multiplex PCR; TCRdb stores in-frame clones only, minus some. The data contain approximately 44,000 clones, over 55% of them singletons. Source: peripheral blood mononuclear cells (PBMCs), taken at baseline. Receptors originate from a human donor with classical Hodgkin lymphoma.

The chain carries TRBV27 and TRBJ1-2, with D possibly matching TRBD1 (6 bases). Trimming removed 4 bases at V and 2 bases at J, with 8 bases between. Germline V gene lookup returns CDR1 MNHEY and CDR2 SMNVEV (reference sequence). This CDR3 comprises 13 residues. CDR3 protein: CASSSGQNYGYTF. CDR3 coding DNA: TGTGCCAGCAGTTCCGGACAGAACTATGGCTACACCTTC.

This clone was seen more than once but under ten times. The rearrangement joins TRBV18 to TRBJ1-1, with D possibly being TRBD1 (5 bases). CDR1 is KGHSH, CDR2 LQKENI, per germline. The V end was cut by 5 bases, the J end by 1 base, with 17 bases between. CDR3 length equals 16 residues. Here the CDR3 reads CASSYDSRRRNTEAFF. Here the CDR3 DNA reads TGTGCCAGCTCATACGACAGCCGACGACGGAACACTGAAGCTTTCTTT.

J is TRBJ2-1 and V is TRBV6-1, with 14 bases aligning to TRBD2. Germline V gene lookup returns CDR1 MNHNS and CDR2 SASEGT. V lost 8 bases, J lost 6 bases, and 3 bases stayed unmatched. The CDR3 runs 14 residues. CDR3 DNA sequence: TGTGCCAGCGGTGGACTAGCGGGAGGCAATGAGCAGTTCTTC. It yields the protein CASGGLAGGNEQFF.

The chain combines TRBV28 with TRBJ1-5; 10 nucleotides align to TRBD1. This CDR3 has 14 amino acids. The V gene's germline CDR1 is MDHEN and CDR2 SYDVKM. V lost 7 bases and J lost 5; bases outside the gene matches: 5. The CDR3: CASNWDRGYQPQHF. The CDR3 bases are TGTGCCAGCAACTGGGACAGGGGTTATCAGCCCCAGCATTTT. The variable domain in full, completed from reference TRBV28 and TRBJ1-5, reads DVKVTQSSRYLVKRTGEKVFLECVQDMDHENMFWYRQDPGLGLRLIYFSYDVKMKEKGDIPEGYSVSREKKERFSLILESASTNQTSMYLCASNWDRGYQPQHFGDGTRLSIL.

V usage is TRBV6-4 and J usage is TRBJ2-1; the match to TRBD2 covers 8 bases. Germline values: CDR1 MRHNA, CDR2 SNTAGT. The CDR3 loop spans 13 amino acids. The junction had 5 bases not matched to a gene; V was cut back by 6 bases and J by 7 bases. DNA of the CDR3: TGTGCCAGCAGCCCGGGAGGGGGGAATGAGCAGTTCTTC. Translation gives CASSPGGGNEQFF.

In this sample, this clone turned up a few times. The chain uses TRBV7-3 and TRBJ2-5; D perhaps matches TRBD1 (5 bases). The germline V gene encodes CDR1 SGHTA and CDR2 FQGTGA. Trimming stripped 5 bases from V and 5 bases from J, with 18 bases between. This CDR3 contains 15 residues. In nucleotides, the CDR3 is TGTGCCAGCAGCCTCAATCAGGGATGGGGTGAGACCCAGTACTTC. Translation: CASSLNQGWGETQYF.

J is TRBJ1-5 and V is TRBV29-1; a weak D match, TRBD1 (5 bases). V was cut by 6 bases and J by 9 bases, with 15 bases left in between. CDR3 size: 12 residues. The germline gives CDR1 SQVTM, CDR2 ANQGSEA. Here the CDR3 DNA reads TGCAGCGTCCAAAAGGTTGGGGGGCCCCAGCATTTT. This gives the protein CSVQKVGGPQHF.

The table lists this clone with a count of one. This rearrangement joins TRBV14 to TRBJ2-7, with a possible D match to TRBD1 (6 bases). This CDR3 contains 12 residues. CDR1 is SGHDN and CDR2 is FVKESK in the germline V gene. The ends were cut back, 4 bases at V and 4 bases at J, with 8 bases in the middle. Here the CDR3 reads CASSLTGYEQYF. CDR3 nucleotides: TGTGCCAGCAGCCTAACAGGGTACGAGCAGTACTTC.

The chain has TRBV6-5 and TRBJ1-2; TRBD1 matches 7 bases. Losses at the gene ends were 2 bases for V and 4 bases for J; bases not matched to a gene: 7. CDR3 length: 15 amino acids. Germline CDR1 reads MNHEY; CDR2 reads SVGAGI. The CDR3 DNA sequence: TGTGCCAGCAGTTACAAGGGGGCGCGGGGCTATGGCTACACCTTC. Encoded protein: CASSYKGARGYGYTF.

V usage is TRBV6-4 and J usage is TRBJ2-5, with D perhaps TRBD1 or TRBD2 (5 bases each). Trimming left V 5 bases short and J 7 bases short, with 20 bases between. The germline V gene has CDR1 MRHNA and CDR2 SNTAGT. This CDR3 is built from 15 residues. CDR3 in amino acids: CASSPSPGTLGTQYF. The CDR3 DNA is TGTGCCAGCAGTCCCTCCCCCGGGACGTTGGGGACCCAGTACTTC.